Shown below are 9 T cell receptor beta chains from a single sample sequenced in a study of cytomegalovirus exposure and HLA in healthy donors. PCR primers comprised 60 Vbeta and 13 Jbeta primers. Using immunoSEQ multiplex PCR, the repertoire was profiled, and TCRdb retains in-frame clones only, with some absent. The data show tens of thousands of clones, roughly 76% seen once. The sequencing input was PBMCs. These receptor sequences come from a man aged 18 to 29 in good health and CMV-seronegative.

The genes are TRBV28 and TRBJ2-7; 7 bases are a match to TRBD1. Per germline, CDR1 MDHEN and CDR2 SYDVKM. CDR3 size: 15 residues. After removal of 2 bases from V and 4 bases from J, the junction contained 8 bases not matched to a gene. DNA for the CDR3: TGTGCCAGCAGTTTACGACAGGGATATGGGTACGAGCAGTACTTC. Translation: CASSLRQGYGYEQYF.

This clone was counted once. The V call is TRBV6-4, the J call TRBJ2-3, with unresolved D. The CDR3 runs to 17 residues. Looked up from germline, CDR1 is MRHNA and CDR2 is SNTAGT. Trimming shortened V by 2 bases and J by 3 bases, and 18 bases separated the two germline ends. CDR3 residues: CASSDPPWHLRTDTQYF. CDR3 nucleotides: TGTGCCAGCAGTGACCCCCCGTGGCACCTCCGAACAGATACGCAGTATTTT.

This clone was observed a few times. The chain links TRBV6-5 to TRBJ1-4, with 7 bases fitting TRBD1. The CDR3 covers 13 residues. Trimming cost V 10 bases and J 8 bases; bases outside gene matches: 10. Germline V lookup: CDR1 MNHEY, CDR2 SVGAGI. In DNA, the CDR3 is TGTGCCACCCGACAGGGCAAGGGGGAAAAACTGTTTTTT. It specifies CATRQGKGEKLFF.

A remark on this clone: A junction boundary mismatches the germline segment, possibly from a read error. The chain carries TRBV2 and TRBJ1-4; D unclear. CDR3 length: 13 amino acids. Per the germline V gene, CDR1 is SNHLY and CDR2 is FYNNEI. The CDR3 DNA sequence: TGTGCCAGCAGGGAAGGAGCGAATGAAAAACTGTTTTTT. This translates into CASREGANEKLFF.

The V gene is TRBV28, the J gene TRBJ1-5; TRBD1 aligns across 8 bases. CDR3 length: 15 residues. The V gene end was trimmed by 3 bases and the J gene end by 2 bases; junction bases not matched to a gene: 3. Germline CDR1 is MDHEN and CDR2 is SYDVKM. In DNA form, the CDR3 reads TGTGCCAGCAGTTTTGGCAGGGGGCGCAATCAGCCCCAGCATTTT. This translates into CASSFGRGRNQPQHF.

This rearrangement joins TRBV6-6 to TRBJ2-3; the D is unclear. Germline CDR1 is MNHNY and CDR2 is SVGAGI (reference sequence). There are 15 residues in the CDR3. V was cut by 6 bases and J by 2 bases, with 15 bases left in between. CDR3 protein: CASSPAGSPTDTQYF. The CDR3 DNA follows: TGTGCCAGCAGCCCCGCCGGGTCTCCCACAGATACGCAGTATTTT.

This clone appeared once. CDR3 in DNA: TGTGCCAGCAGTTTCGGAACAGCTCAAGAGACCCAGTACTTC. This translates into CASSFGTAQETQYF. This chain links TRBV27 with TRBJ2-5; D is uncertain. This CDR3 comprises 14 residues. Trimming took off 3 bases at V and 2 bases at J, with 10 bases between the two ends. Looked up from germline, CDR1 is MNHEY and CDR2 is SMNVEV (reference sequence).

This CDR3 reads CASSPGQPPNQPQHF. CDR3 coding DNA: TGCGCCAGCAGCCCCGGACAGCCTCCAAATCAGCCCCAGCATTTT. This sequence joins TRBV5-1 and TRBJ1-5, with D possibly being TRBD1 (6 bases). The CDR3 loop spans 15 amino acids. The germline gives CDR1 SGHRS, CDR2 YFSETQ. Trimming pared 4 bases from V and 4 bases from J, leaving 15 bases between.

The gene calls are TRBV28 and TRBJ1-4; weak D call: TRBD1 (5 bases). V lost 2 bases and J lost 4, with 8 bases in between. The CDR3 sequence is 14 residues long. Germline CDR1 and CDR2: MDHEN and SYDVKM. The CDR3 here is CASSLSGGNEKLFF. The CDR3, as DNA: TGTGCCAGCAGTTTAAGCGGGGGTAATGAAAAACTGTTTTTT.